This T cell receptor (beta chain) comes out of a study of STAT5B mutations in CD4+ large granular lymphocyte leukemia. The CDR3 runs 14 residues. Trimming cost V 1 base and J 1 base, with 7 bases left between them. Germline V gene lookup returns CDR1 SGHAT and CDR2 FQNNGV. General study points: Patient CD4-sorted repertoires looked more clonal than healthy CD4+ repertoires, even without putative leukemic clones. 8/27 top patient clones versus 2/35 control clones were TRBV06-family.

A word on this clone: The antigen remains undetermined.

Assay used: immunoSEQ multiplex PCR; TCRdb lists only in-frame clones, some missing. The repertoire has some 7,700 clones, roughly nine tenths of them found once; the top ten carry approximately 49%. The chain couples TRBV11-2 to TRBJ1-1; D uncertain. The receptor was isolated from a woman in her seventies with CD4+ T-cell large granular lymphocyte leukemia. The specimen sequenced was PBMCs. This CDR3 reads CASSLVSQNTEAFF. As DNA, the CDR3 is TGTGCCAGCAGCTTAGTGTCGCAGAACACTGAAGCTTTCTTT.